Listed below are T cell receptor beta chains from one sample, sequenced in a study of blood T cell repertoires in COVID-19. Assay used: immunoSEQ multiplex PCR; TCRdb lists only in-frame clones, some missing. The table includes some 270,000 clones, approximately 84% detected once. Sequences were obtained from PBMCs or T cells enriched from blood (not recorded which). The receptors shown here come from a man in his forties or fifties who had recovered from COVID-19. CDR3s include the opening cysteine and the closing phenylalanine or tryptophan. Part of the rows lack a size; the others show once, few, many or a class for expanded clones.

V gene: TRBV5-4
clone size: .
CDR3 protein: CASSLAGGAGMNTEAFF

V gene: TRBV24-1
clone size: .
CDR3 protein: CATAGPSYNEQFF

V gene: TRBV20-1
clone size: .
CDR3 protein: CSASPGQGLSGYTF

V gene: TRBV3-1/TRBV3-2
clone size: .
CDR3 protein: CASSQDHASGSGTDTQYF

V gene: TRBV10-3
clone size: .
CDR3 protein: CAISESGVTYTEAFF

V gene: TRBV4-1
clone size: once
CDR3 protein: CASSQDRYGGDTDTQYF

V gene: TRBV7-9
clone size: .
CDR3 protein: CASSFGGSGSPYEQYF

V gene: TRBV19
clone size: .
CDR3 protein: CATQPGQGNTGELFF

V gene: TRBV4-3
clone size: .
CDR3 protein: CASSHRQGADTGELFF

V gene: TRBV19
clone size: .
CDR3 protein: CASSIALGGTGELFF

V gene: TRBV6-5
clone size: .
CDR3 protein: CASSSIQGARNSPLHF

V gene: TRBV5-6
clone size: .
CDR3 protein: CASSLYHLGRGVNEKLFF

V gene: TRBV5-6
clone size: .
CDR3 protein: CASSLEDTLNTEAFF

V gene: TRBV6-2/TRBV6-3
clone size: once
CDR3 protein: CASSYSTGQGYDYGYTF

V gene: TRBV6-5
clone size: .
CDR3 protein: CAIRRQGSREEAFF

V gene: TRBV6-5
clone size: .
CDR3 protein: CASSYSTGGFTDTQYF

V gene: TRBV29-1
clone size: .
CDR3 protein: CSGGQEGYEQYF

V gene: TRBV10-2
clone size: .
CDR3 protein: CASTRGDQPQHF

V gene: TRBV3-1/TRBV3-2
clone size: .
CDR3 protein: CASSQTSGGGSTDTQYF

V gene: TRBV5-6
clone size: .
CDR3 protein: CASSLAARGKAEAFF

V gene: TRBV18
clone size: .
CDR3 protein: CASSPTTTGSNQPQHF

V gene: TRBV3-1/TRBV3-2
clone size: .
CDR3 protein: CASSRGSRNGYTF

V gene: TRBV5-1
clone size: .
CDR3 protein: CASSLEGTAQYF

V gene: TRBV6-6
clone size: .
CDR3 protein: CASSYPGRDTQYF

V gene: TRBV19
clone size: .
CDR3 protein: CASSIDRADYGYTF

V gene: TRBV7-9
clone size: .
CDR3 protein: CASSLSGVPYEQYF

V gene: TRBV11-3
clone size: .
CDR3 protein: CASSSTQVNTEAFF

V gene: TRBV6-5
clone size: .
CDR3 protein: CASRTGTSWEVTQYF

V gene: TRBV3-1/TRBV3-2
clone size: .
CDR3 protein: CASKLNMNTEAFF

V gene: TRBV6-5
clone size: .
CDR3 protein: CASSQRQGHGYTF

V gene: TRBV9
clone size: .
CDR3 protein: CASSGSGGRRNEQFF

V gene: TRBV4-1
clone size: .
CDR3 protein: CASSQVRGYEQYF

V gene: TRBV5-4
clone size: .
CDR3 protein: CASSTVQGWGTEAFF

V gene: TRBV5-1
clone size: .
CDR3 protein: CASSSGTEGEKLFF

V gene: TRBV5-1
clone size: .
CDR3 protein: CASRNGQGIAEAFF

V gene: TRBV27
clone size: .
CDR3 protein: CASSLRGYHPSSYNEQFF

V gene: TRBV11-2
clone size: once
CDR3 protein: CASSWDRGAEAQYF

V gene: TRBV5-4
clone size: .
CDR3 protein: CASRKGYQETQYF

V gene: TRBV19
clone size: once
CDR3 protein: CASTKFGDRSGQPQHF

V gene: TRBV19
clone size: .
CDR3 protein: CATRGGGAGGETQYF

V gene: TRBV5-1
clone size: few
CDR3 protein: CASSASGGFETQYF

V gene: TRBV5-1
clone size: .
CDR3 protein: CASSAGFGPDTQYF

V gene: TRBV3-1/TRBV3-2
clone size: .
CDR3 protein: CASSPTGGSNQPQHF

V gene: TRBV6-5
clone size: .
CDR3 protein: CASSLTSGGREQFF

V gene: TRBV15
clone size: .
CDR3 protein: CATSRDIGWRDIQYF

V gene: TRBV10-3
clone size: .
CDR3 protein: CAIGKTSPGNTIYF

V gene: TRBV7-9
clone size: .
CDR3 protein: CASSHGHTNSPLHF

V gene: TRBV18
clone size: .
CDR3 protein: CASSPWQNTEAFF

V gene: TRBV7-9
clone size: .
CDR3 protein: CASSDTGGSNQPQHF

V gene: TRBV5-4
clone size: .
CDR3 protein: CASSWRLASSQETQYF

V gene: TRBV28
clone size: .
CDR3 protein: CASRDRGRGTQYF

V gene: TRBV5-8
clone size: .
CDR3 protein: CASSAGQGVADTQYF